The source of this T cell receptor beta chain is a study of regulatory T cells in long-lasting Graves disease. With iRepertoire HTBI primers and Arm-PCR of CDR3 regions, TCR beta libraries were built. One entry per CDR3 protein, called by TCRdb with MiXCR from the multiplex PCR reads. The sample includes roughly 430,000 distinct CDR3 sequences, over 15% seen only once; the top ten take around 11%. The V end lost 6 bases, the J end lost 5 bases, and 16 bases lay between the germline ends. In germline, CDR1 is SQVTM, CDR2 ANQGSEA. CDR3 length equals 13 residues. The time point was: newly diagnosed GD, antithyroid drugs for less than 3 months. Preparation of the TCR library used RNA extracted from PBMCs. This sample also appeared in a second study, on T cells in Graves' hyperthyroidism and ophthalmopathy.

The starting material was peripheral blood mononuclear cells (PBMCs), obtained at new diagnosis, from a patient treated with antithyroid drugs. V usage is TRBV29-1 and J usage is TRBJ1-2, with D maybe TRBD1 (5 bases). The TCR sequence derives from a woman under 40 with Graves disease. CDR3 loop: CSVLRGRAYGYTF. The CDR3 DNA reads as TGCAGCGTCCTACGGGGCAGGGCATATGGCTACACCTTC.